What follows are 4 T cell receptor beta chains derived from one specimen sequenced in a study of response to subunit inactivated influenza vaccine. A single record per CDR3 protein comes from TCRdb applying MiXCR to the RT-PCR reads. The table has 400,000 to 650,000 distinct CDR3 sequences, less than 7.5% seen once. The sequencing used PBMCs from blood, collected less than 30 months after vaccination. The receptors derive from a man aged 50-75 years who received an inactivated influenza vaccine.

The sample holds many counts of this clonotype. The CDR3: CASKRDSNTGELFF. The CDR3 DNA is TGCGCCAGCAAAAGGGATTCGAACACCGGGGAGCTGTTTTTT. This chain uses TRBV5-1 with TRBJ2-2; D unclear. Germline-derived CDR1 and CDR2 are SGHRS and YFSETQ. The CDR3 consists of 14 residues. Between the trimmed V and J ends, which lost 6 bases and 0 bases, there was a span of 9 bases.

This clonotype showed up just a few times. The chain links TRBV20-1 to TRBJ1-6; 8 positions agree with TRBD1. The V gene end was trimmed by 6 bases and the J gene end by 0 bases; junction bases not matched to a gene: 4. CDR1 DFQATT and CDR2 SNEGSKA come from the germline V gene (reference sequence). This CDR3 comprises 15 residues. This CDR3 is CSAGTGASYNSPLHF. The CDR3 DNA reads as TGCAGTGCAGGGACAGGAGCCTCCTATAATTCACCCCTCCACTTT.

The chain recombines TRBV28 with TRBJ2-3; 9 bases map to TRBD1. V lost 4 bases, J lost 14 bases, and 7 bases stayed unmatched. This CDR3 has 12 residues. Germline values: CDR1 MDHEN, CDR2 SYDVKM. The CDR3 loop reads CASSYRGRERYF. The CDR3 DNA reads as TGTGCCAGCAGTTACAGGGGGCGCGAAAGGTATTTT.

This clonotype was seen a few times. The DNA of the CDR3 is TGTGCCAGCAGTCGGACCGGGAGGGCCTACGAGCAGTACTTC. This encodes CASSRTGRAYEQYF. The V and J genes are TRBV2 and TRBJ2-7, with 8 bases identical to TRBD2. V lost 5 bases to trimming and J lost 2 bases; unmatched junction nucleotides: 5. CDR1 SNHLY and CDR2 FYNNEI come from the germline V gene. CDR3 length: 14 amino acids.